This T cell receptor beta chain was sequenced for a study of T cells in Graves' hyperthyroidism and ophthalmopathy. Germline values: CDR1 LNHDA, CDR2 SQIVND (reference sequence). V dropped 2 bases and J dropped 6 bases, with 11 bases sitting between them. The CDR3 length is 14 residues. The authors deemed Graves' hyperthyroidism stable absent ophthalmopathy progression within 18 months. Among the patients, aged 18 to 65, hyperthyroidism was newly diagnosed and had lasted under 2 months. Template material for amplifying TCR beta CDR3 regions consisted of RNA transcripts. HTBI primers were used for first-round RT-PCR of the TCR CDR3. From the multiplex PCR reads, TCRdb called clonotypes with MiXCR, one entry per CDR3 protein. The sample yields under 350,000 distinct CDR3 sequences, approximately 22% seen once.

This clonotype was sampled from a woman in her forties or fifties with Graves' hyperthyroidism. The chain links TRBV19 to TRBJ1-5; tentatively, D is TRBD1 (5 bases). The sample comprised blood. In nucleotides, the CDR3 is TGTGCCAGTAGTATAAGTGGGGGTAGTCAGCCCCAGCATTTT. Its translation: CASSISGGSQPQHF. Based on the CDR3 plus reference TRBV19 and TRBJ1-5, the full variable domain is DGGITQSPKYLFRKEGQNVTLSCEQNLNHDAMYWYRQDPGQGLRLIYYSQIVNDFQKGDIAEGYSVSREKKESFPLTVTSAQKNPTAFYLCASSISGGSQPQHFGDGTRLSIL.